Included here is one T cell receptor beta chain sequence, with context. Its cognate antigen has yet to be identified. Qualities for individual bases were not recorded, and no much larger clone is one base off. The source of the sample is a study of siplizumab effects on memory and regulatory T cells (dated by TCRdb to the late 2010s). As for the study more broadly: The study examined how the anti-CD2 antibody siplizumab affects alloreactive T-cell subsets in allogeneic mixed lymphocyte reactions built from human PBMCs. Overall study outcomes, separate from this receptor: Among mappable alloreactive CD4+ clones, the Treg-derived fraction averaged around 63% with siplizumab versus approximately 27% in control reactions. Unstimulated naive T cells appeared more diverse than memory T cells, and naive cells seemed to contribute substantially to the alloresponse. Sequences below about 10^-5 frequency were poorly captured, so only a minor fraction of alloreactive clones could be mapped to unstimulated subsets. Whether proliferating Tregs from siplizumab cultures were suppressive was not functionally confirmed. A naive or memory phenotype could not be assigned to roughly 75-95% of proliferating CD4+ or CD8+ clones. Siplizumab significantly reduced the cumulative frequency of alloreactive sequences traceable to unstimulated CD4+ memory T cells.

V is trimmed back by 1 base and J by 1 base, and the junction contains 1 base that no gene match accounts for. CDR3 length: 16 amino acids, cysteine to phenylalanine. Only the CDR3 portion is preserved as DNA: 48 bases, with reading frame beginning at the first base. For CDR1 and CDR2, the germline V gene lists KGHSH and LQKENI. Preparation of the library involved the immunoSEQ multiplex PCR assay. The deep sequencing platform assayed roughly 10^5 TCR templates per sample. Genomic DNA extracted from sorted T cells was used for TCRbeta CDR3 sequencing. In the authors' own workflow: The R programming language was used for the clonal analysis of the TCRbeta CDR3 data. Alloreactive CD4+ and CD8+ clones were identified by comparing unstimulated samples to CFSE-low samples taken after the reaction. By matching sequences to the repertoires of sorted unstimulated Treg and non-Treg cells, each alloreactive CD4+ clone was assigned a regulatory or non-regulatory origin. Held by TCRdb, this immuneACCESS table contains in-frame sequences only and omits some clones. Under half of the omission traces to an unresolved V gene where checked; the cause of the rest is unknown. V, J and clone size derive from that table, while D and trimming were established from the DNA sequence. This sample has about 100,000 clones in its table, and about 94% of those were observed once. The ten largest clones add up to 1% to 1.5% of the sample.

Sorted unstimulated T cells and proliferating T cells recovered from mixed lymphocyte reactions were subjected to TCRbeta CDR3 sequencing. Fresh whole blood from nine to eleven HLA-typed healthy donors was used to isolate PBMCs. To map where alloreactive clones came from, CD4+ non-regulatory T cells in the unstimulated state were FACS-sorted. Material: non-Treg CD4+ T cells sorted from blood. What this sample's cell subset or site label stands for: FACS-sorted unstimulated CD4+ non-regulatory T cells. This chain is built from TRBV18 and TRBJ1-5, with 10 middle bases fitting TRBD1. This TCR was sampled from a human donor in good health. The CDR3 protein: CASSPRQGASNQPQHF. The nucleotide sequence is TGTGCCAGCTCACCACGACAGGGGGCCAGCAATCAGCCCCAGCATTTT.